This T cell receptor beta chain came from a study of regulatory T cells in long-lasting Graves disease. This clonotype was seen more than once but under ten times. CDR3 regions were amplified by Arm-PCR using iRepertoire HTBI primers to build TCR beta libraries. TCRdb itself ran the multiplex PCR reads through MiXCR, one entry per CDR3 protein. The sample has under 800,000 distinct CDR3 sequences, about 16% seen once. This CDR3 has 17 amino acids. V lost 4 bases to trimming and J lost 0 bases; unmatched junction nucleotides: 7. Looked up from germline, CDR1 is SGHRS and CDR2 is YFSETQ. Time point: newly diagnosed GD, antithyroid drugs for less than 3 months. RNA extracted from PBMCs served as the sequencing template. These same records also appear under a second study, on T cells in Graves' hyperthyroidism and ophthalmopathy.

The rearrangement uses TRBV5-1 and TRBJ2-1; 10 bases agree with TRBD2. Sequences were derived from peripheral blood mononuclear cells (PBMCs), sampled at new diagnosis, from a patient treated with antithyroid drugs. This receptor was identified in a woman aged 25 to 39 with Graves disease. The CDR3 bases are TGCGCCAGCAGCCGGACTAGCGGTACTTCCTCCTACAATGAGCAGTTCTTC. This gives the protein CASSRTSGTSSYNEQFF.